One sample yielded the 26 T cell receptor beta chains listed below, sequenced in a study of T cells in Graves' hyperthyroidism and ophthalmopathy. Researchers took RNA transcripts and amplified the TCR beta CDR3 regions from them. The HTBI set primed first-round TCR CDR3 RT-PCR. Each CDR3 protein is one row after TCRdb ran MiXCR on the multiplex PCR reads. The sample has 650,000 to 700,000 distinct CDR3 sequences, roughly 17% seen once; the top ten hold about 14%. The sequenced sample was blood. The receptors stem from a man aged 45-65 years with Graves' hyperthyroidism.

A few counts support this clonotype. The chain uses TRBV30 and TRBJ2-7; 7 bases are a match to TRBD2. The germline V gene encodes CDR1 GTSNPN and CDR2 SVGIG (reference sequence). CDR3 length: 13 residues. The J segment lost 2 bases and the V segment lost 7 bases, leaving 8 bases of the junction unmatched. The CDR3 DNA is TGTGCCTCCCTATCTAGCGGAACCTACGAGCAGTACTTC. This gives the protein CASLSSGTYEQYF.

This chain uses TRBV25-1 with TRBJ2-1; D unclear. V dropped 5 bases and J dropped 0 bases, with 11 bases sitting between them. The CDR3 contains 15 residues. Germline values: CDR1 MGHDK, CDR2 SYGVNS. The CDR3 DNA follows: TGTGCCAGCAGTCACCTGGACGTCTCCTACAATGAGCAGTTCTTC. This codes for CASSHLDVSYNEQFF.

The chain carries TRBV20-1 and TRBJ2-7, with 8 bases aligning to TRBD2. V was pared by 4 bases and J by 2 bases, with 10 bases of the junction left unmatched. Germline loops: CDR1 DFQATT, CDR2 SNEGSKA (reference sequence). CDR3 length: 15 amino acids. In DNA, the CDR3 is TGCAGTGCTACCTCTCCCGGACTAGCCGCCTACGAGCAGTACTTC. Amino acid sequence: CSATSPGLAAYEQYF.

This clonotype was seen at least ten times. The rearrangement joins TRBV7-8 to TRBJ2-3; 9 nucleotides align to TRBD2. V lost 4 bases, J lost 0 bases, and 5 bases stayed unmatched. The CDR3 has 16 amino acids. Looked up from germline, CDR1 is SGHVS and CDR2 is FQNEAQ. CDR3 loop: CASSWRLAASTDTQYF. CDR3 nucleotides: TGTGCCAGCAGCTGGAGACTAGCGGCAAGCACAGATACGCAGTATTTT.

V gene TRBV7-3 combines with J gene TRBJ2-1; 7 bases fit TRBD2. Germline CDR1 reads SGHTA; CDR2 reads FQGTGA. The V gene end was trimmed by 4 bases and the J gene end by 4 bases; junction bases not matched to a gene: 1. The CDR3 runs to 13 residues. This CDR3 reads CASSWGGYNEQFF. The DNA of the CDR3 is TGTGCCAGCAGCTGGGGGGGGTACAATGAGCAGTTCTTC.

As to this clonotype: This may arise from a read error, as a much more abundant clone is one base away. This chain uses TRBV11-2 with TRBJ2-5; 7 positions agree with TRBD2. Germline CDR1 and CDR2: SGHAT and FQNNGV. This CDR3 is built from 13 residues. V gave up 11 bases and J gave up 4 bases; unmatched junction bases: 10. CDR3 sequence: CAGTLWGGETQYF. The CDR3 bases are TGTGCCGGCACCCTATGGGGGGGAGAGACCCAGTACTTC.

This clonotype was seen ten or more times. The CDR3, as DNA: TGTGCCAGCAGTTTCAGGGGTGGCAATGAGCAGTTCTTC. It yields the protein CASSFRGGNEQFF. The chain uses TRBV27 and TRBJ2-1, with TRBD1 as a possible D gene (6 bases). The germline CDR1 and CDR2 sequences are MNHEY and SMNVEV (reference sequence). The CDR3 totals 13 residues. Between the trimmed V and J ends, which lost 3 bases and 6 bases, there was a span of 9 bases.

This clonotype appeared a few times. The gene calls are TRBV28 and TRBJ1-4; no clear D gene. Trimming took off 10 bases at V and 0 bases at J, with 18 bases between the two ends. The CDR3 contains 16 residues. Looked up from germline, CDR1 is MDHEN and CDR2 is SYDVKM. The CDR3 bases are TGTGCCACCACAACCGAGGCAGATGCAACTAATGAAAAACTGTTTTTT. Translating gives CATTTEADATNEKLFF.

Ten or more counts support this clonotype. The genes are TRBV24-1 and TRBJ2-1, with D perhaps TRBD2 (6 bases). The V gene's germline CDR1 is KGHDR and CDR2 SFDVKD. V was pared by 5 bases and J by 2 bases, with 9 bases between. This CDR3 spans 14 amino acids. The CDR3 DNA sequence: TGTGCCACCAGTGGCGGGGTCGCCTACAATGAGCAGTTCTTC. This codes for CATSGGVAYNEQFF.

This clonotype appeared a few times. The chain employs TRBV2 and TRBJ2-7; unclear D gene. The germline V gene encodes CDR1 SNHLY and CDR2 FYNNEI. The CDR3 has 12 amino acids. Trimming pared 5 bases from V and 9 bases from J, leaving 14 bases between. CDR3 coding DNA: TGTGCCAGCAGTTACGCCGAGGAGAGGCAGTACTTC. Translated, it gives CASSYAEERQYF.

This clonotype has at least ten counts. The V call is TRBV28, the J call TRBJ2-7; the D is unclear. The CDR3 consists of 12 residues. Deletions cut 2 bases from V and 6 bases from J, with 8 bases between. The germline CDR1 and CDR2 sequences are MDHEN and SYDVKM. The CDR3: CASSLPTSEQYF. For the CDR3, the DNA is TGTGCCAGCAGTTTACCCACGTCCGAGCAGTACTTC.

V usage is TRBV18 and J usage is TRBJ1-3; D perhaps matches TRBD1 (5 bases). The CDR3 totals 16 residues. Trimming stripped 3 bases from V and 8 bases from J, with 20 bases between. CDR1 is KGHSH, CDR2 LQKENI, per germline. The CDR3 coding sequence is TGTGCCAGCTCACCGGCATTTGGGACTGAGGATGACACCATATATTTT. Its protein is CASSPAFGTEDDTIYF. Based on the CDR3 plus reference TRBV18 and TRBJ1-3, the full variable domain is NAGVMQNPRHLVRRRGQEARLRCSPMKGHSHVYWYRQLPEEGLKFMVYLQKENIIDESGMPKERFSAEFPKEGPSILRIQQVVRGDSAAYFCASSPAFGTEDDTIYFGEGSWLTVV.

This clonotype was counted only a few times. In DNA form, the CDR3 reads TGCGCCAGCAGCCAAGAAGGTAGGGTCGATGAGCAGTTCTTC. Its translation is CASSQEGRVDEQFF. This chain connects TRBV4-1 to TRBJ2-1, with D unresolved. The CDR3 length is 14 residues. Germline V CDR1 and CDR2: MGHRA, YSYEKL. V gave up 0 bases and J gave up 8 bases, with 11 bases separating them.

The sample holds a few counts of this clonotype. The chain couples TRBV28 to TRBJ2-5; D unclear. Germline CDR1 reads MDHEN; CDR2 reads SYDVKM. The CDR3 runs to 13 residues. The ends were cut back, 6 bases at V and 5 bases at J, with 13 bases in the middle. Written as DNA, the CDR3 is TGTGCCAGCAGATTTCATGAGGCGGAGACCCAGTACTTC. The encoded protein is CASRFHEAETQYF.

This clonotype has a handful of counts. This chain joins TRBV29-1 and TRBJ2-5; D not certain. The germline V gene encodes CDR1 SQVTM and CDR2 ANQGSEA. The CDR3 loop spans 12 amino acids. V lost 7 bases and J 5 bases, leaving 14 bases between the germline ends. CDR3 nucleotides: TGCAGCGCCAGATTGGACGGGGAGACCCAGTACTTC. Protein product: CSARLDGETQYF. The entire variable domain, with the rest obtained from reference TRBV29-1 and TRBJ2-5, is as follows: SAVISQKPSRDICQRGTSLTIQCQVDSQVTMMFWYRQQPGQSLTLIATANQGSEATYESGFVIDKFPISRPNLTFSTLTVSNMSPEDSSIYLCSARLDGETQYFGPGTRLLVL.

This clonotype was seen at least ten times. The rearrangement joins TRBV10-3 to TRBJ2-3, with 7 bases identical to TRBD2. The CDR3 loop spans 15 amino acids. CDR1 ENHRY and CDR2 SYGVKD come from the germline V gene. V trimming: 0 bases; J trimming: 3 bases; junction bases outside the gene matches: 3. The CDR3 nucleotides read TGTGCCATCAGTGAGTCGGTGGGAGGGACAGATACGCAGTATTTT. This sequence encodes CAISESVGGTDTQYF.

This clonotype was detected many times. J is TRBJ1-1 and V is TRBV12-3 or TRBV12-4; D is perhaps TRBD1 (5 bases). The ends were cut back, 7 bases at V and 6 bases at J, with 18 bases in the middle. The CDR3 is 14 residues long. The CDR3 loop is CASNLIGGFAEAFF. Written as DNA, the CDR3 is TGTGCCAGCAACCTGATCGGGGGGTTCGCTGAAGCTTTCTTT.

Ten or more counts support this clonotype. The chain uses TRBV6-2 or TRBV6-3 and TRBJ2-7; 10 bases are shared with TRBD1. The CDR3 totals 18 residues. Losses at the gene ends were 4 bases for V and 6 bases for J; bases not matched to a gene: 18. CDR1 and CDR2 (germline): MNHEY, SVGEGT. CDR3 amino acids: CASSSNDRGLPRGGEQYF. CDR3 DNA sequence: TGTGCCAGCAGTTCCAACGACAGGGGGCTCCCCCGAGGGGGCGAGCAGTACTTC.

This clonotype was observed at least ten times. This chain joins TRBV10-3 and TRBJ2-1, with TRBD1 identical over 9 bases. Germline V gene data show CDR1 as ENHRY and CDR2 as SYGVKD. Trimming at V came to 8 bases and at J to 1 base, leaving 9 bases not matched to a gene. The CDR3 runs to 16 residues. The CDR3 protein is CAILATDRGSYNEQFF. The CDR3 coding sequence is TGTGCCATCTTGGCAACGGACAGGGGTTCCTACAATGAGCAGTTCTTC.

CDR3 amino acids: CASSLVQQAGANVLTF. The CDR3 DNA reads as TGTGCCAGCAGCTTAGTACAACAAGCCGGGGCCAACGTCCTGACTTTC. The chain links TRBV7-9 to TRBJ2-6, with D uncertain. The CDR3 has 16 amino acids. Germline V gene data show CDR1 as SEHNR and CDR2 as FQNEAQ (reference sequence). V was cut by 1 base and J by 4 bases, with 11 bases left in between.

The rearrangement links TRBV7-3 to TRBJ2-2, with D tentatively TRBD1 (6 bases). The germline V gene has CDR1 SGHTA and CDR2 FQGTGA. V was pared by 2 bases and J by 5 bases, with 9 bases between. This CDR3 is 14 amino acids long. The CDR3 sequence: CASSLHQGTGELFF. CDR3 coding DNA: TGTGCCAGCAGCTTACATCAGGGGACCGGGGAGCTGTTTTTT.

This clonotype showed up just a few times. The chain is built from TRBV27 and TRBJ2-1, with a possible D match to TRBD2 (5 bases). V was cut by 0 bases and J by 4 bases, with 16 bases left in between. CDR1 and CDR2 from the germline V gene are MNHEY and SMNVEV (reference sequence). This CDR3 has 17 residues. CDR3 bases: TGTGCCAGCAGTTTATCAGTAGGGAGATTGGAATACAATGAGCAGTTCTTC. It codes for CASSLSVGRLEYNEQFF.

This clonotype was picked up many times. The chain employs TRBV19 and TRBJ2-3, with 8 positions matching TRBD2. V gave up 7 bases and J gave up 4 bases; unmatched junction bases: 13. Germline-derived CDR1 and CDR2 are LNHDA and SQIVND (reference sequence). The CDR3 is 16 amino acids. CDR3 nucleotides: TGTGCCAGTACCGACGGGGGAGCGGGAGCTTCAGATACGCAGTATTTT. Amino acid sequence: CASTDGGAGASDTQYF.

The CDR3 is CAIEGDTGELFF. The CDR3 DNA sequence: TGTGCCATAGAAGGGGACACCGGGGAGCTGTTTTTT. This sequence joins TRBV27 and TRBJ2-2; D is possibly TRBD1 (5 bases). Germline V gene sequence: CDR1 MNHEY, CDR2 SMNVEV (reference sequence). CDR3 length: 12 amino acids. The germline V and J ends were trimmed by 10 bases and 3 bases, with 9 bases remaining between them.

V gene TRBV11-2 combines with J gene TRBJ1-4; TRBD1 is a possible D gene (5 bases). CDR1 SGHAT and CDR2 FQNNGV come from the germline V gene. V lost 7 bases, J lost 4 bases, and 13 bases lay in between. The length of the CDR3 is 14 residues. CDR3 sequence (DNA): TGTGCCAGCACCCATTTCGGGGGTAATGAAAAACTGTTTTTT. This encodes CASTHFGGNEKLFF.

This clonotype was counted a few times. V usage is TRBV13 and J usage is TRBJ2-7; TRBD2 matches at 8 bases. Germline CDR1 is PRHDT and CDR2 is FYEKMQ (reference sequence). Germline trimming cut 0 bases from V and 7 bases from J; bases unmatched to any gene: 8. The CDR3 extends over 15 amino acids. As DNA, the CDR3 is TGTGCCAGCAGCTTAGGACCCTCGGGGGGGGATGAGCAGTACTTC. This encodes CASSLGPSGGDEQYF.